A single TCR beta chain is shown here with its context. This CDR3 is 13 amino acids long. V was trimmed by 8 bases and J by 0 bases, leaving 10 bases between them. Germline loops: CDR1 SGHVS, CDR2 FQNEAQ. Survey-level TCR beta sequencing used the immunoSEQ assay. The protocol was immunoSEQ multiplex PCR, while the TCRdb copy is restricted to in-frame clones and leaves out a portion. The data contain 55,000 to 70,000 clones, 93% of them singletons. The TCR was taken from a man between 40 and 49 years old with rheumatoid arthritis. Sequenced: PBMCs. The gene calls are TRBV7-8 and TRBJ2-5; D is undetermined. The CDR3: CASQNVYQETQYF. In nucleotides, the CDR3 is TGTGCCAGCCAAAACGTTTACCAAGAGACCCAGTACTTC.